This TCR beta chain was observed in a study of T-cell reconstitution after alpha-beta-depleted transplantation in children. Researchers prepared the TCRbeta library using unique molecular identifiers, the study reports. TCRdb processed the PCR reads anew with MiXCR; each CDR3 protein has one entry. The sample carries a few hundred thousand distinct CDR3 sequences, around 27% recorded once. This clonotype was detected ten times or more. The antigen remains undetermined. Study-wide results and limits: In some patients, recipient T cells and intrathymic progenitors surviving conditioning explained high day-60 diversity.

This TCR came from a boy less than two years old with Wiskott-Aldrich syndrome, due to receive a stem cell transplant. The source was PBMCs, collected before TCRalphabeta/CD19-depleted stem cell transplant.

The DNA for the CDR3 is TGCGCCAGCAGCTTGACGGGACACTTGAACACTGAAGCTTTCTTT. Protein: CASSLTGHLNTEAFF. The V and J genes are TRBV5-1 and TRBJ1-1; weak D call: TRBD1 (6 bases). The V gene lost 1 base and the J gene lost 0 bases, with 10 bases spanning the gap. The CDR3 sequence is 15 residues long. CDR1 SGHRS and CDR2 YFSETQ come from the germline V gene.